This TCR beta chain originates from a study of persistence of HIV-infected CD4 T cells. Study details: Donors had been on suppressive ART for a median of 8 years.

The immunoSEQ assay was version 4, run in survey mode. The protocol was immunoSEQ multiplex PCR, while the TCRdb copy is restricted to in-frame clones and leaves out a portion. The sample has some 20,000 clones, approximately 64% seen once; the top ten hold approximately 8.4%. Stimulation used approximately 10 ug/mL lysate from CMV-infected fibroblasts. CD4+ T cells upregulating both CD40 ligand and CD69 were sorted as responding cells. Trimming took off 5 bases at V and 3 bases at J, with 8 bases between the two ends. Germline values: CDR1 MNHEY, CDR2 SVGAGI. This CDR3 comprises 13 residues. This clone was counted a few times. Its antigen is as yet unknown.

The clonotype comes from an adult woman with HIV who was CMV-seropositive. The chain combines TRBV6-5 with TRBJ1-5; D is undetermined. The source was CD4+ T cells sorted from PBMCs after 18-hour stimulation, collected from a patient who received antiretroviral therapy. DNA for the CDR3: TGTGCCAGCAGTAAAACGTACAATCAGCCCCAGCATTTT. This translates into CASSKTYNQPQHF.